Listed below are T cell receptor beta chains from one sample, sequenced in a study of blood T cell repertoires in COVID-19. The table came from immunoSEQ multiplex PCR; TCRdb's copy has only in-frame clones and leaves some out. There are some 150,000 clones in the sample; approximately 80% occur only once, and roughly 10% lies in the top ten. Sequenced input: peripheral blood. The source is an elderly woman in a cohort sampled during active or convalescent COVID-19. Both conserved end residues are part of each CDR3. The D gene is left open where the match is weak. The size field is filled for only some rows; it gives once, few, many or a size class.

clone_size: NA
v_call: TRBV18
j_call: TRBJ1-4
d_call: TRBD1
cdr3_aa: CASSPQIEGQGLFF
cdr3_nt: TGTGCCAGCTCACCCCAAATAGAGGGACAGGGACTGTTTTTT

clone_size: NA
v_call: TRBV7-2
j_call: TRBJ2-4
d_call: TRBD2
cdr3_aa: CASSLGLAGGPGKNIQYF
cdr3_nt: TGTGCCAGCAGCCTCGGACTAGCGGGGGGGCCGGGGAAAAACATTCAGTACTTC

clone_size: few
v_call: TRBV6-2/TRBV6-3
j_call: TRBJ2-5
d_call: NA
cdr3_aa: CASSPHATANQETQYF
cdr3_nt: TGTGCCAGCAGTCCCCACGCCACAGCCAACCAAGAGACCCAGTACTTC

clone_size: NA
v_call: TRBV12-5
j_call: TRBJ2-3
d_call: TRBD2
cdr3_aa: CASVLAGGTDTQYF
cdr3_nt: TGTGCTAGTGTTTTAGCGGGCGGCACAGATACGCAGTATTTT

clone_size: NA
v_call: TRBV19
j_call: TRBJ1-1
d_call: NA
cdr3_aa: CATNREWATEAFF
cdr3_nt: TGTGCCACCAACAGGGAGTGGGCCACTGAAGCTTTCTTT

clone_size: NA
v_call: TRBV6-6
j_call: TRBJ2-2
d_call: NA
cdr3_aa: CASSPDLGGLNTGELFF
cdr3_nt: TGTGCCAGCAGTCCTGACTTGGGGGGGCTAAACACCGGGGAGCTGTTTTTT

clone_size: NA
v_call: TRBV2
j_call: TRBJ2-3
d_call: NA
cdr3_aa: CASEELRNTDTQYF
cdr3_nt: TGTGCCAGCGAGGAGTTGAGGAACACAGATACGCAGTATTTT

clone_size: NA
v_call: TRBV24-1
j_call: TRBJ2-3
d_call: NA
cdr3_aa: CATSDAGISTDTQYF
cdr3_nt: TGTGCCACCAGTGATGCCGGGATCAGCACAGATACGCAGTATTTT

clone_size: NA
v_call: TRBV7-2
j_call: TRBJ1-2
d_call: NA
cdr3_aa: CASSLTAQLYGYTF
cdr3_nt: TGTGCCAGCAGCTTGACCGCACAGCTCTATGGCTACACCTTC

clone_size: NA
v_call: TRBV5-1
j_call: TRBJ2-5
d_call: TRBD2
cdr3_aa: CASSLNSGGYAQYF
cdr3_nt: TGCGCCAGCAGCTTGAATAGCGGGGGGTATGCTCAGTACTTC

clone_size: NA
v_call: TRBV5-1
j_call: TRBJ2-3
d_call: NA
cdr3_aa: CASSSGGGTDTQYF
cdr3_nt: TGCGCCAGCAGTTCCGGAGGGGGCACAGATACGCAGTATTTT

clone_size: NA
v_call: TRBV28
j_call: TRBJ1-5
d_call: NA
cdr3_aa: CASSFASGGQPQHF
cdr3_nt: TGTGCCAGCAGTTTCGCCTCGGGAGGGCAGCCCCAGCATTTT

clone_size: NA
v_call: TRBV7-6
j_call: TRBJ2-7
d_call: NA
cdr3_aa: CASSLAPQGDYEQYF
cdr3_nt: TGTGCCAGCAGCTTAGCGCCACAGGGAGACTACGAGCAGTACTTC

clone_size: once
v_call: TRBV11-2
j_call: TRBJ2-7
d_call: NA
cdr3_aa: CASSKTAYEQYF
cdr3_nt: TGTGCCAGCAGCAAGACAGCCTACGAGCAGTACTTC

clone_size: NA
v_call: TRBV6-6
j_call: TRBJ2-5
d_call: NA
cdr3_aa: CASRYQGGTQYF
cdr3_nt: TGTGCCAGCAGATACCAGGGAGGGACCCAGTACTTC

clone_size: NA
v_call: TRBV4-1
j_call: TRBJ2-3
d_call: TRBD1
cdr3_aa: CASSQVGGPADTQYF
cdr3_nt: TGCGCCAGCAGCCAAGTAGGGGGCCCGGCAGATACGCAGTATTTT

clone_size: NA
v_call: TRBV6-2/TRBV6-3
j_call: TRBJ1-1
d_call: NA
cdr3_aa: CASSNPGGRNTEAFF
cdr3_nt: TGTGCCAGCAGTAATCCCGGGGGGCGGAACACTGAAGCTTTCTTT

clone_size: NA
v_call: TRBV27
j_call: TRBJ2-3
d_call: TRBD2
cdr3_aa: CASSRGLAVLTDTQYF
cdr3_nt: TGTGCCAGCAGTCGCGGACTAGCGGTGCTCACAGATACGCAGTATTTT

clone_size: NA
v_call: TRBV6-1
j_call: TRBJ2-7
d_call: NA
cdr3_aa: CASSEGFESEQYF
cdr3_nt: TGTGCCAGCAGTGAAGGCTTTGAGTCGGAGCAGTACTTC

clone_size: NA
v_call: TRBV6-2/TRBV6-3
j_call: TRBJ2-1
d_call: TRBD2
cdr3_aa: CASSSGLAVNEQFF
cdr3_nt: TGTGCCAGCAGTTCGGGACTAGCGGTCAATGAGCAGTTCTTC

clone_size: NA
v_call: TRBV9
j_call: TRBJ1-6
d_call: TRBD1
cdr3_aa: CASSARDSYSPLHF
cdr3_nt: TGTGCCAGCAGCGCCCGGGACAGTTATTCACCCCTCCACTTT

clone_size: NA
v_call: TRBV5-4
j_call: TRBJ2-3
d_call: TRBD2
cdr3_aa: CASSVPGLEGDTQYF
cdr3_nt: TGTGCCAGCAGCGTCCCGGGACTAGAGGGTGATACGCAGTATTTT

clone_size: NA
v_call: TRBV12-3/TRBV12-4
j_call: TRBJ1-1
d_call: TRBD1
cdr3_aa: CASSWTGNEAFF
cdr3_nt: TGTGCCAGCAGTTGGACAGGGAATGAAGCTTTCTTT

clone_size: NA
v_call: TRBV4-3
j_call: TRBJ2-4
d_call: NA
cdr3_aa: CASSQDRIGRGAKNIQYF
cdr3_nt: TGCGCCAGCAGCCAAGATAGAATTGGGCGAGGGGCCAAAAACATTCAGTACTTC

clone_size: NA
v_call: TRBV5-5
j_call: TRBJ2-1
d_call: NA
cdr3_aa: CASSLAVWGGGNEQFF
cdr3_nt: TGTGCCAGCAGCTTGGCTGTGTGGGGGGGCGGTAATGAGCAGTTCTTC

clone_size: NA
v_call: TRBV9
j_call: TRBJ1-2
d_call: NA
cdr3_aa: CASSTQYYGYTF
cdr3_nt: TGTGCCAGCAGCACACAGTACTATGGCTACACCTTC

clone_size: NA
v_call: TRBV30
j_call: TRBJ1-3
d_call: NA
cdr3_aa: CAWSHIGGSGNTIYF
cdr3_nt: TGTGCCTGGAGTCATATAGGGGGCTCTGGAAACACCATATATTTT

clone_size: few
v_call: TRBV7-7
j_call: TRBJ2-2
d_call: NA
cdr3_aa: CASSPTPLATGELFF
cdr3_nt: TGTGCTAGCAGCCCCACCCCTTTAGCGACCGGGGAGCTGTTTTTT

clone_size: few
v_call: TRBV7-3
j_call: TRBJ2-2
d_call: NA
cdr3_aa: CASSAPLAGELFF
cdr3_nt: TGTGCCAGCAGCGCTCCGTTAGCGGGGGAGCTGTTTTTT

clone_size: NA
v_call: TRBV10-3
j_call: TRBJ2-1
d_call: TRBD2
cdr3_aa: CATRSSGGANEQFF
cdr3_nt: TGTGCCACCCGCAGTAGCGGGGGGGCGAATGAGCAGTTCTTC

clone_size: NA
v_call: TRBV21-1
j_call: TRBJ2-1
d_call: NA
cdr3_aa: CASSNGLAGVCNEQFF
cdr3_nt: TGTGCCAGCAGCAACGGACTAGCGGGGGTATGCAATGAGCAGTTCTTC

clone_size: NA
v_call: TRBV10-3
j_call: TRBJ2-1
d_call: NA
cdr3_aa: CATSAGVYNEQFF
cdr3_nt: TGTGCCACCTCAGCCGGGGTATACAATGAGCAGTTCTTC

clone_size: NA
v_call: TRBV25-1
j_call: TRBJ2-1
d_call: NA
cdr3_aa: CASSDGGWTRNEQFF
cdr3_nt: TGTGCCAGCAGTGATGGGGGCTGGACACGCAATGAGCAGTTCTTC

clone_size: NA
v_call: TRBV7-9
j_call: TRBJ2-4
d_call: NA
cdr3_aa: CASSLDRSGLAKNIQYF
cdr3_nt: TGTGCCAGCAGCTTAGACCGCAGCGGGCTAGCCAAAAACATTCAGTACTTC

clone_size: NA
v_call: TRBV28
j_call: TRBJ2-3
d_call: TRBD2
cdr3_aa: CASSLTGTITDTQYF
cdr3_nt: TGTGCCAGCAGTTTAACGGGGACTATCACAGATACGCAGTATTTT

clone_size: NA
v_call: TRBV18
j_call: TRBJ2-5
d_call: NA
cdr3_aa: CASSPGRQETQYF
cdr3_nt: TGTGCCAGCTCACCTGGGCGACAAGAGACCCAGTACTTC

clone_size: NA
v_call: TRBV5-4
j_call: TRBJ1-1
d_call: NA
cdr3_aa: CASTPGALGVSEAFF
cdr3_nt: TGTGCCAGCACCCCAGGGGCGCTGGGAGTGTCTGAAGCTTTCTTT

clone_size: NA
v_call: TRBV5-4
j_call: TRBJ1-1
d_call: TRBD1
cdr3_aa: CASSSGQFNTEAFF
cdr3_nt: TGTGCCAGCAGCTCGGGACAGTTTAACACTGAAGCTTTCTTT

clone_size: NA
v_call: TRBV18
j_call: TRBJ2-7
d_call: TRBD1
cdr3_aa: CASSPGTGGGEQYF
cdr3_nt: TGTGCCAGCTCACCAGGGACAGGGGGGGGCGAGCAGTACTTC

clone_size: NA
v_call: TRBV12-5
j_call: TRBJ2-2
d_call: NA
cdr3_aa: CASGLVTSNTGELFF
cdr3_nt: TGTGCTAGTGGTTTGGTAACTTCGAACACCGGGGAGCTGTTTTTT

clone_size: NA
v_call: TRBV3-1/TRBV3-2
j_call: TRBJ2-1
d_call: TRBD2
cdr3_aa: CASSPWGGSLAVF
cdr3_nt: TGTGCCAGCAGCCCTTGGGGGGGGAGCCTTGCGGTCTTC

clone_size: NA
v_call: TRBV3-1/TRBV3-2
j_call: TRBJ2-1
d_call: NA
cdr3_aa: CASSLRVNEQFF
cdr3_nt: TGTGCCAGCAGCCTCAGGGTCAATGAGCAGTTCTTC

clone_size: few
v_call: TRBV5-4
j_call: TRBJ1-5
d_call: NA
cdr3_aa: CASSYQNSNQPQHF
cdr3_nt: TGTGCCAGCAGCTACCAGAATAGCAATCAGCCCCAGCATTTT

clone_size: NA
v_call: TRBV3-1/TRBV3-2
j_call: TRBJ2-1
d_call: TRBD2
cdr3_aa: CASSQLGGAYNEQFF
cdr3_nt: TGTGCCAGCAGCCAACTGGGGGGGGCCTACAATGAGCAGTTCTTC

clone_size: NA
v_call: TRBV7-9
j_call: TRBJ2-2
d_call: NA
cdr3_aa: CASSRRGGEFTGELFF
cdr3_nt: TGTGCCAGCAGCCGACGAGGGGGGGAGTTCACCGGGGAGCTGTTTTTT

clone_size: NA
v_call: TRBV18
j_call: TRBJ2-5
d_call: NA
cdr3_aa: CASSPQGRLETQYF
cdr3_nt: TGTGCCAGCTCACCACAGGGGAGGTTGGAGACCCAGTACTTC

clone_size: once
v_call: TRBV5-1
j_call: TRBJ1-2
d_call: TRBD1
cdr3_aa: CASSLGGTGDDYGYTF
cdr3_nt: TGCGCCAGCAGCTTGGGTGGGACAGGGGACGACTATGGCTACACCTTC